This TCR beta chain was identified in a study of shared clonotypes between healthy human individuals. Germline CDR1 MDHEN, CDR2 SYDVKM. There are 14 residues in the CDR3. V trimming: 6 bases; J trimming: 0 bases; junction bases outside the gene matches: 4. Sequencing used immunoSEQ multiplex PCR; TCRdb keeps in-frame clones, though not all of them. This sample has around 600,000 clones, with more than 95% found just once. The material sequenced was naive CD4+ T cells sorted from blood. Subset reported: CD45RA+ positively selected. This receptor was obtained from a woman in her 30s in good health. The J gene is TRBJ2-7, the V gene TRBV28; TRBD1 agrees at 8 bases. Here the CDR3 DNA reads TGTGCCAGCAGGCGGACAGGGAGCTCCTACGAGCAGTACTTC. Its protein is CASRRTGSSYEQYF.